These 16 T cell receptor beta chains came from one sample sequenced in a study of T cell changes during pregnancy in multiple sclerosis. The repertoire was sequenced with immunoSEQ multiplex PCR; TCRdb's copy has only in-frame clones and lacks some. The sample has around 69,000 clones, around 90% seen once. The sample in question was peripheral blood, obtained in the second trimester of pregnancy. The receptors derive from a female donor in good health, enrolled as a control in a pregnancy study.

CDR3 nucleotide sequence: TGTGCCAGCAGTTTGGAGGGCTACACCTTC. This sequence encodes CASSLEGYTF. This chain uses TRBV6-6 with TRBJ1-2; D is unclear. Germline V gene data show CDR1 as MNHNY and CDR2 as SVGAGI (reference sequence). Trimming stripped 4 bases from V and 8 bases from J, with 5 bases between. CDR3 length: 10 amino acids.

This rearrangement joins TRBV5-4 to TRBJ2-1; 9 bases agree with TRBD1. Germline CDR1 SGHNT, CDR2 YYREEE (reference sequence). This CDR3 region has 13 residues. Unmatched junction bases numbered 6, after V lost 7 bases and J lost 7 bases. CDR3 sequence: CASGPTGGNEQFF. As DNA, the CDR3 is TGTGCCAGCGGACCGACAGGGGGAAATGAGCAGTTCTTC.

The chain uses TRBV15 and TRBJ1-5, with D hard to call. Trimming shortened V by 0 bases and J by 2 bases, and 11 bases separated the two germline ends. This CDR3 has 16 amino acids. CDR1 and CDR2 from the germline V gene are LNHNV and YYDKDF (reference sequence). The CDR3 reads CATSREPNRGNQPQHF. Here the CDR3 DNA reads TGTGCCACCAGCAGAGAACCGAACCGGGGCAATCAGCCCCAGCATTTT.

The chain combines TRBV4-3 with TRBJ1-6; 7 nucleotides line up with TRBD1. CDR3 size: 18 residues. V shed 0 bases and J 6 bases; nucleotides not matched to a gene: 11. CDR1 is LGHNA and CDR2 is YSLEER in the germline V gene. The CDR3 reads CASSQDPITRDSNSPLHF. CDR3 DNA sequence: TGCGCCAGCAGCCAAGATCCTATTACAAGGGACAGTAATTCACCCCTCCACTTT.

V and J are TRBV6-4 and TRBJ2-3; 14 nucleotides align to TRBD2. Germline CDR1 is MRHNA and CDR2 is SNTAGT. With V trimmed by 5 bases and J by 11 bases, 6 bases remained unmatched. This CDR3 is built from 14 residues. The CDR3 is CASSPGTSGGKQYF. The CDR3 nucleotides read TGTGCCAGCAGTCCCGGGACTAGCGGGGGTAAGCAGTATTTT.

The chain combines TRBV7-9 with TRBJ1-3; D is perhaps TRBD1 (5 bases). Germline V gene sequence: CDR1 SEHNR, CDR2 FQNEAQ (reference sequence). V shed 5 bases and J shed 0 bases, with 8 bases lying between them. This CDR3 has 14 residues. CDR3 nucleotide sequence: TGTGCCAGCAGCCCGGACAACTCTGGAAACACCATATATTTT. The encoded protein is CASSPDNSGNTIYF.

This rearrangement joins TRBV7-9 to TRBJ2-1; 8 bases fit TRBD2. Germline values: CDR1 SEHNR, CDR2 FQNEAQ (reference sequence). This CDR3 has 15 amino acids. The V segment lost 2 bases and the J segment 7 bases; nucleotides outside the gene matches: 7. This CDR3 is CASSLRRGGVNEQFF. DNA of the CDR3: TGTGCCAGCAGCTTAAGACGGGGGGGCGTGAATGAGCAGTTCTTC.

CDR3 in DNA: TGCGCCAGCAGCCAAGATGCGGGGGGAAGTCAGCCCCAGCATTTT. Amino acids: CASSQDAGGSQPQHF. The V and J genes are TRBV4-3 and TRBJ1-5, with TRBD1 as a possible D gene (5 bases). CDR1 and CDR2 (germline): LGHNA, YSLEER. This CDR3 has 15 amino acids. Trimming took off 0 bases at V and 6 bases at J, with 12 bases between the two ends.

The chain joins TRBV5-1 to TRBJ2-2; 7 bases align to TRBD2. CDR1 and CDR2 (germline): SGHRS, YFSETQ. This CDR3 region has 13 residues. V lost 8 bases and J lost 6; bases outside the gene matches: 7. The CDR3 reads CASGGEISGELFF. The CDR3 bases are TGCGCCAGTGGGGGGGAGATCTCCGGGGAGCTGTTTTTT.

The genes are TRBV19 and TRBJ2-1, with TRBD1 identical over 7 bases. Germline V lookup: CDR1 LNHDA, CDR2 SQIVND (reference sequence). V lost 5 bases, J lost 4 bases, and 8 bases stayed unmatched. The CDR3 loop spans 15 amino acids. In DNA, the CDR3 is TGTGCCAGTAGTGCCAGGGGGACCGCGTACAATGAGCAGTTCTTC. Protein product: CASSARGTAYNEQFF. The variable domain in full, with the rest retrieved from reference TRBV19 and TRBJ2-1, is DGGITQSPKYLFRKEGQNVTLSCEQNLNHDAMYWYRQDPGQGLRLIYYSQIVNDFQKGDIAEGYSVSREKKESFPLTVTSAQKNPTAFYLCASSARGTAYNEQFFGPGTRLTVL.

This rearrangement joins TRBV19 to TRBJ2-4; D uncertain. CDR1 LNHDA and CDR2 SQIVND come from the germline V gene (reference sequence). The CDR3 loop spans 16 amino acids. Trimming stripped 3 bases from V and 2 bases from J, with 14 bases between. This CDR3 reads CASSIVLVPPKNIQYF. The CDR3 coding sequence is TGTGCCAGTAGTATCGTTCTAGTGCCTCCCAAAAACATTCAGTACTTC.

The J gene is TRBJ1-1, the V gene TRBV4-3; the match to TRBD1 covers 10 bases. CDR3 length: 15 residues. Germline CDR1 reads LGHNA; CDR2 reads YSLEER. J lost 3 bases, V lost 5 bases, and 6 bases had no gene match. CDR3 protein: CASSSKDRGDTEAFF. CDR3 coding DNA: TGCGCCAGCAGCTCAAAGGACAGGGGGGACACTGAAGCTTTCTTT.

The chain links TRBV28 to TRBJ2-7, with D possibly being TRBD1 (7 bases). The length of the CDR3 is 15 residues. V shed 7 bases and J shed 3 bases, with 19 bases lying between them. CDR1 MDHEN and CDR2 SYDVKM come from the germline V gene. CDR3 in DNA: TGTGCCAGCACCCCAGGGGGGTCAGAGAACTACGAGCAGTACTTC. Amino acid sequence: CASTPGGSENYEQYF.

In this sample, this clone turned up once. This rearrangement joins TRBV7-9 to TRBJ1-4, with D tentatively TRBD1 (6 bases). Trimming removed 5 bases at V and 5 bases at J, with 15 bases between. The CDR3 is 15 amino acids. CDR1 and CDR2 from the germline V gene are SEHNR and FQNEAQ (reference sequence). The CDR3 sequence is CASSLRGGVNEKLFF. The CDR3 DNA reads as TGTGCCAGCAGCCTCAGGGGTGGGGTAAATGAAAAACTGTTTTTT.

As to this clone: At one of its ends the junction is not consistent with the germline gene, which may arise from a read error. J is TRBJ1-3 and V is TRBV7-7; D gene unclear. The CDR3 extends over 13 amino acids. Germline CDR1 SSHAT, CDR2 FNYEAQ (reference sequence). The chain's CDR3 is CASSPTTGNTIYF. The CDR3, as DNA: TGTGCTAGCAGCCCGACAACCGGAAACACCATATATTTT.

The chain carries TRBV29-1 and TRBJ2-5; TRBD2 might be the D (5 bases). V gave up 7 bases and J gave up 3 bases, with 9 bases separating them. The CDR3 is 11 residues long. The V gene's germline CDR1 is SQVTM and CDR2 ANQGSEA. CDR3: CSGQLEETQYF. In DNA form, the CDR3 reads TGCAGCGGACAACTAGAAGAGACCCAGTACTTC.